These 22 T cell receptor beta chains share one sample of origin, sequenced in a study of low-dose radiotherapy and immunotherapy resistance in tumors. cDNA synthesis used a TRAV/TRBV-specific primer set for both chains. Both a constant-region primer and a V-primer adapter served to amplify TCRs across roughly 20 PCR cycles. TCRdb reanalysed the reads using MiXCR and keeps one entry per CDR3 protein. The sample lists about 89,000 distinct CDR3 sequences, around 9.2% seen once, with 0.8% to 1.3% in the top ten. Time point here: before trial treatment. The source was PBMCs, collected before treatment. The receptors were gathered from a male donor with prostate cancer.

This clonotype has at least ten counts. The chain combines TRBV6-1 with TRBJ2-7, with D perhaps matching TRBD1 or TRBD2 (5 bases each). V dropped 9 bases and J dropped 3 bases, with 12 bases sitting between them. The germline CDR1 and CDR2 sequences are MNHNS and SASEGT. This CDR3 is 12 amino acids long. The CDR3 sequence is CASPGDLYEQYF. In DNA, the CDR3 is TGTGCCAGTCCCGGGGACCTCTACGAGCAGTACTTC.

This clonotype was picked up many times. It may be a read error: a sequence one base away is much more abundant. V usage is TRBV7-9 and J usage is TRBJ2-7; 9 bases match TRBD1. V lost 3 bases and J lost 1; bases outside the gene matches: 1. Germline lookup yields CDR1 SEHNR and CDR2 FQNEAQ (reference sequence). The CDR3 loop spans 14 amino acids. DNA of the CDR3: TGTGCCAGCAGCTTCGGGACAGGGTCCTACGAGCAGTACTTC. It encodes CASSFGTGSYEQYF.

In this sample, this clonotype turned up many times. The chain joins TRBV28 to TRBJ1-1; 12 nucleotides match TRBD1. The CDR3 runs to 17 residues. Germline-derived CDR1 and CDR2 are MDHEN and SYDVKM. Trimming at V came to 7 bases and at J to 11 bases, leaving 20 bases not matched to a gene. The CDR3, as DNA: TGTGCCAGCACTGCCCCGGGACAGGGGGCATTTTCCGTAGCGGCTTTCTTT. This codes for CASTAPGQGAFSVAAFF.

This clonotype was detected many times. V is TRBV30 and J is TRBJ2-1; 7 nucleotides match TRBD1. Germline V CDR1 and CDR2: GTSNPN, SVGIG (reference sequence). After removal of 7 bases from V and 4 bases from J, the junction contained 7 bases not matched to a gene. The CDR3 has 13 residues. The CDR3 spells CALTGTAYNEQFF. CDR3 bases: TGTGCCTTGACCGGGACAGCTTACAATGAGCAGTTCTTC. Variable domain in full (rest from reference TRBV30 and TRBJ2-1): SQTIHQWPATLVQPVGSPLSLECTVEGTSNPNLYWYRQAAGRGLQLLFYSVGIGQISSEVPQNLSASRPQDRQFILSSKKLLLSDSGFYLCALTGTAYNEQFFGPGTRLTVL.

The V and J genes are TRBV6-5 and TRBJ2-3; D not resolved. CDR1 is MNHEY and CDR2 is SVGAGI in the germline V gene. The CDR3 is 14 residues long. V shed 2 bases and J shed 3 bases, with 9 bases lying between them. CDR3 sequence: CASSYSTETDTQYF. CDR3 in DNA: TGTGCCAGCAGTTACAGTACAGAGACAGATACGCAGTATTTT.

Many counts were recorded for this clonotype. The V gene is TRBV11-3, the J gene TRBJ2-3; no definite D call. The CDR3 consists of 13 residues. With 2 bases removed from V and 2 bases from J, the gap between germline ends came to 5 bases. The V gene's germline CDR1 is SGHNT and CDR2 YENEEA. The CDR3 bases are TGTGCCAGCAGCTTAACCCACACAGATACGCAGTATTTT. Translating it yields CASSLTHTDTQYF.

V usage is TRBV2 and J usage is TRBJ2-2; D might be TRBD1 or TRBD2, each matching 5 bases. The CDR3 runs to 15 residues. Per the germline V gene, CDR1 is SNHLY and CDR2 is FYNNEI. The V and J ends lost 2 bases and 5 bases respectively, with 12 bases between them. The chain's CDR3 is CASSESVGVTGELFF. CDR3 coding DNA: TGTGCCAGCAGTGAAAGTGTGGGGGTAACCGGGGAGCTGTTTTTT.

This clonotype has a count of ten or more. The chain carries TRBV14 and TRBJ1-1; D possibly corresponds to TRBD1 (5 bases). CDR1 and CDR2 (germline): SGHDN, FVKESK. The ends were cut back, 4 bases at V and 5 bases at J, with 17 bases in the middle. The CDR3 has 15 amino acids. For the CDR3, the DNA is TGTGCCAGCAGCCTCCAAAAAGCGCAGGGAACTGAAGCTTTCTTT. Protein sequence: CASSLQKAQGTEAFF.

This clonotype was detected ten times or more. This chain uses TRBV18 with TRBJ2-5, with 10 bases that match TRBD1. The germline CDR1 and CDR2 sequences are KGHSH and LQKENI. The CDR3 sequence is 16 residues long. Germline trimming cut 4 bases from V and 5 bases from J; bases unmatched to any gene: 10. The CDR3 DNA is TGTGCCAGCTCACGTTTTGACAGGGGGCTAGGGGAGACCCAGTACTTC. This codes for CASSRFDRGLGETQYF.

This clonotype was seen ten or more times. The CDR3 sequence is CASSLGGPSAFF. The CDR3 DNA follows: TGTGCCAGCAGCTTAGGGGGCCCATCAGCTTTCTTT. The V gene is TRBV7-2, the J gene TRBJ1-1, with a possible D match to TRBD1 (5 bases). From germline, CDR1 is SGHTA and CDR2 FQGNSA. The V end was cut by 1 base, the J end by 10 bases, with 10 bases between. This CDR3 spans 12 amino acids.

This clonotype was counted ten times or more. The DNA of the CDR3 is TGCAGTGCTAGAGATGGTGAGACAGATTACAATGAGCAGTTCTTC. Protein: CSARDGETDYNEQFF. The chain joins TRBV20-1 to TRBJ2-1, with D possibly matching TRBD1 (5 bases). Germline assignment: CDR1 DFQATT and CDR2 SNEGSKA (reference sequence). V shed 0 bases and J shed 4 bases, with 13 bases lying between them. The CDR3 is 15 amino acids.

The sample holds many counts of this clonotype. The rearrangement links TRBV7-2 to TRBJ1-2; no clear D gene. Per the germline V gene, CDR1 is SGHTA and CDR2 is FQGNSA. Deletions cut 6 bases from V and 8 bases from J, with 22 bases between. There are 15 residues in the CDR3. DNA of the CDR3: TGTGCCAGCAGTATAGAAGCCCGGGCCGGTGGGGGCTACACCTTC. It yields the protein CASSIEARAGGGYTF.

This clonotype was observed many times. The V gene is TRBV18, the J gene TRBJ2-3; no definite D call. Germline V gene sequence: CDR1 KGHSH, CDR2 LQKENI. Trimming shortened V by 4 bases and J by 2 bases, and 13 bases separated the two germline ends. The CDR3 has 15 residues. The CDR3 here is CASSLPQQNTDTQYF. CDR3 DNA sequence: TGTGCCAGCTCACTCCCACAACAGAACACAGATACGCAGTATTTT.

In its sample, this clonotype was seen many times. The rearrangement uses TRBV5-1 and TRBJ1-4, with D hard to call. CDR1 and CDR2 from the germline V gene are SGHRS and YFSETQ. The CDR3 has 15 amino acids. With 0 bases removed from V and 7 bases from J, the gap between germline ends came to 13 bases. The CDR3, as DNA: TGCGCCAGCAGCTTGGAAAACCCGGGAGGTGAAAAACTGTTTTTT. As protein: CASSLENPGGEKLFF.

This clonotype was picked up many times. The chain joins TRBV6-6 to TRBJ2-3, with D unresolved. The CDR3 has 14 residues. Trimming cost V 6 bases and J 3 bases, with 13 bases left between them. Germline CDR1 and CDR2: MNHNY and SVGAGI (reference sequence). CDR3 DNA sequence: TGTGCCAGCAGCTCACCGCCGGAGACAGATACGCAGTATTTT. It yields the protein CASSSPPETDTQYF.

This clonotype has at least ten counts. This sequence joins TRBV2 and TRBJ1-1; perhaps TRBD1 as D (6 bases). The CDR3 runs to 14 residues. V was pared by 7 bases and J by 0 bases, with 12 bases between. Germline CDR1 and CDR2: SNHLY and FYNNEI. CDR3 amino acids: CASKIRDMNTEAFF. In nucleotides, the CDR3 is TGTGCCAGCAAGATTCGGGACATGAACACTGAAGCTTTCTTT.

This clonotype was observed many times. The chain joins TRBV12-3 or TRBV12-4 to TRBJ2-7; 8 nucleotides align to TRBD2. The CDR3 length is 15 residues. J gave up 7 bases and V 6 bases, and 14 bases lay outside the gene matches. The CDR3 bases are TGTGCCAGCAGGAACTTCGAGCGGGAGTCGGAGGAGCAGTACTTC. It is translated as CASRNFERESEEQYF.

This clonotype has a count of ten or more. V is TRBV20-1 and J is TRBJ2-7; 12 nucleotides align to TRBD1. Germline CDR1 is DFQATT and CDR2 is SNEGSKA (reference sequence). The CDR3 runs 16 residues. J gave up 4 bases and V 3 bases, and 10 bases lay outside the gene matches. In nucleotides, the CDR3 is TGCAGTGCTAGGGACCCCGGGACAGGGGGCAAGTACGAGCAGTACTTC. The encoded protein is CSARDPGTGGKYEQYF.

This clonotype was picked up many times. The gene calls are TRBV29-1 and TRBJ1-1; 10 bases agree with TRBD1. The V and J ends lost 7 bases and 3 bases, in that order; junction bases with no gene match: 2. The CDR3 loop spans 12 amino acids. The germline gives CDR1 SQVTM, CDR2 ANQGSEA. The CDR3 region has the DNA TGCAGCGCTGGGACAGGGGACACTGAAGCTTTCTTT. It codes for CSAGTGDTEAFF.

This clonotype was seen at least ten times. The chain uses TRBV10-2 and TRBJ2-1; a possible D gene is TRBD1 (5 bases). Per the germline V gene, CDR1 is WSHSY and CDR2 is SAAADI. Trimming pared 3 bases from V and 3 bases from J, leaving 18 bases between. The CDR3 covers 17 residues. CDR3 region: CASSESRQSSNYNEQFF. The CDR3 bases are TGCGCCAGCAGTGAATCCCGACAGTCCTCAAACTACAATGAGCAGTTCTTC.

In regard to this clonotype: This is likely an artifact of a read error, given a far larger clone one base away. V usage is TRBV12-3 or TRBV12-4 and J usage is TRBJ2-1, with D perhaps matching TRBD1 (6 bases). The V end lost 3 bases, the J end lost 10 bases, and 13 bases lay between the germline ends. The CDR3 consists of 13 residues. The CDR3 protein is CASSFGGLYEQFF. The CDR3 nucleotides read TGTGCCAGCAGTTTTGGGGGCCTCTACGAGCAGTTCTTC.

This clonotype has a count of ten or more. DNA for the CDR3: TGTGCCAGCAGCCAGGGGACTAGCGGGAGCAACGAGCAGTACTTC. It specifies CASSQGTSGSNEQYF. V and J are TRBV14 and TRBJ2-7, with 14 bases lining up with TRBD2. The CDR3 length is 15 residues. From germline, CDR1 is SGHDN and CDR2 FVKESK. V trimming: 3 bases; J trimming: 5 bases; junction bases outside the gene matches: 3.